This T cell receptor beta chain comes out of a study of blood T cell repertoires in COVID-19. Study at large: T cells, B-cell-depleted T cells, or PBMCs supplied cDNA or gDNA.

Germline V gene data show CDR1 as SEHNR and CDR2 as FQNEAQ (reference sequence). The CDR3 contains 16 residues. J gave up 8 bases and V 5 bases, and 15 bases lay outside the gene matches. In the study's own analysis: It was from reference gene primer amplification that nucleated cell counts were estimated. The table came from immunoSEQ multiplex PCR; TCRdb's copy has only in-frame clones and leaves some out. The DNA was the basis for D and trimming; V, J and clone size are from that table. The sample has 50,000 to 70,000 clones, approximately 82% seen once. The chain recombines TRBV7-9 with TRBJ1-2; 9 nucleotides agree with TRBD1. The receptor was isolated from a woman aged 60-75 years with acute or convalescent COVID-19. Sequenced input: peripheral blood. The CDR3 reads CASSLGGQGTFGGYTF. The CDR3 region has the DNA TGTGCCAGCAGCCTGGGGGGACAGGGCACCTTCGGAGGCTACACCTTC.